This T cell receptor (beta chain) was captured in a study of CD8 T cells in Susac syndrome. Germline assignment: CDR1 MNHEY and CDR2 SMNVEV (reference sequence). Trimming removed 6 bases from V and 5 bases from J, with 11 bases in between. The CDR3 has 13 amino acids. A quantity of about 0.5 to 1 ug RNA underwent reverse transcription using random hexamers. A multiplex approach, immunoSEQ multiplex PCR, amplified TCR beta CDR3 across 54 Vbeta and 13 Jbeta. TCRdb independently ran MiXCR on the immunoSEQ multiplex PCR reads; one entry per CDR3 protein. The sample includes about 130,000 distinct CDR3 sequences, roughly 95% of them seen just once.

The receptor was derived from a human donor in good health. The V gene is TRBV27, the J gene TRBJ1-5; no clear D. Sequenced input: CD4+ T cells from PBMCs. The CDR3 DNA is TGTGCCAGCAGAAGGAGTCTCGATCAGCCCCAGCATTTT. Translated: CASRRSLDQPQHF.